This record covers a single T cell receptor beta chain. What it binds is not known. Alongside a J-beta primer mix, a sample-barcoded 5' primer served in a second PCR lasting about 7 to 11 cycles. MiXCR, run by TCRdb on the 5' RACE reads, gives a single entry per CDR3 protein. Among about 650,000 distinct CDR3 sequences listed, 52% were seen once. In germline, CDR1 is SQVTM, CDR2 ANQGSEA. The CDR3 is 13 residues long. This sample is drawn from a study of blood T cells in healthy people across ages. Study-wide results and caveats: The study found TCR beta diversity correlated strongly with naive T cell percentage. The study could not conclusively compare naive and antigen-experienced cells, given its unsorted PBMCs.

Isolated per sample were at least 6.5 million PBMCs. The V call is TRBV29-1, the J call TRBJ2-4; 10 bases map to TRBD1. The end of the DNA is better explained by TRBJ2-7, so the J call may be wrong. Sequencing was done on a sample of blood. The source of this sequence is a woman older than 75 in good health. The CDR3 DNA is TGCAGCGTTGAGGGACAGGGGAGGTACGAGCAGTACTTC. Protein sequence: CSVEGQGRYEQYF.